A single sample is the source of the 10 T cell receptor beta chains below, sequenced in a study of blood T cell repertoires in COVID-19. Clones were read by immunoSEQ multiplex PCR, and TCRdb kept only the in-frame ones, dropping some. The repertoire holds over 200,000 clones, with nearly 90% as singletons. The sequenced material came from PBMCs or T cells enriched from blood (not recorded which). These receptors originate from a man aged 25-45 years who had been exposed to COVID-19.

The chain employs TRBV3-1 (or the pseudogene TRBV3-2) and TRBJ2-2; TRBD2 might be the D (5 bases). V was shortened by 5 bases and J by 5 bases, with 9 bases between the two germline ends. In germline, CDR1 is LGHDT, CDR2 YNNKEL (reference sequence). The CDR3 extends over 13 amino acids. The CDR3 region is CASSALATGELFF. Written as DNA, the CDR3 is TGTGCCAGCAGCGCCTTAGCGACCGGGGAGCTGTTTTTT.

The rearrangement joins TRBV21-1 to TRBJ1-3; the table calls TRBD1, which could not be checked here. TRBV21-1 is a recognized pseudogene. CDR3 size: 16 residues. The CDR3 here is CASSKGTRGSGNTIYF. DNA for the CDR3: TGTGCCAGCAGCAAAGGGACACGAGGTTCTGGAAACACCATATATTTT.

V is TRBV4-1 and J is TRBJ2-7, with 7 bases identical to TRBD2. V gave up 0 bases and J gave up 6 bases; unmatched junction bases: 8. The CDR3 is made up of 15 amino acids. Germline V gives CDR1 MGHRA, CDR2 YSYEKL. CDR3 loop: CASSQERGTHFEQYF. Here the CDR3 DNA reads TGCGCCAGCAGCCAAGAGCGGGGGACGCACTTCGAGCAGTACTTC.

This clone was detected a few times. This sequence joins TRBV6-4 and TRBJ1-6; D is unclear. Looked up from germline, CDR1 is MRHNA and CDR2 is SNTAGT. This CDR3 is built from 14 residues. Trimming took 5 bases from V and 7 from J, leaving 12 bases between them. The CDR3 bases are TGTGCCAGCAGTACCCGGACGGGGAATTCACCCCTCCACTTT. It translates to CASSTRTGNSPLHF.

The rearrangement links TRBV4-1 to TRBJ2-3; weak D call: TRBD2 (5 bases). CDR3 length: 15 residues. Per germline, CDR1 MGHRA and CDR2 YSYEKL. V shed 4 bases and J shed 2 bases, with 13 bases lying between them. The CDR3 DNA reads TGCGCCAGCAGCCGCACTAGAATCGTCACAGATACGCAGTATTTT. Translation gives CASSRTRIVTDTQYF.

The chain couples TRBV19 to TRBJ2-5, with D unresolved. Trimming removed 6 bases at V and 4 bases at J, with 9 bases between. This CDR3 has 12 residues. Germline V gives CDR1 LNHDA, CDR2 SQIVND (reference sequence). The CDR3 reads CASRSLGETQYF. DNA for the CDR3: TGTGCCAGTAGATCCCTCGGAGAGACCCAGTACTTC.

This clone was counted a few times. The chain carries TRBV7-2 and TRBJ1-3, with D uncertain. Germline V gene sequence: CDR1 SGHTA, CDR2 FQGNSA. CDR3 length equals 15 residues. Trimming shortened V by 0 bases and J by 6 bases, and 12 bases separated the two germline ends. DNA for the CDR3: TGTGCCAGCAGCTTAGCTAACGGGAGGGAAAACACCATATATTTT. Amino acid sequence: CASSLANGRENTIYF.

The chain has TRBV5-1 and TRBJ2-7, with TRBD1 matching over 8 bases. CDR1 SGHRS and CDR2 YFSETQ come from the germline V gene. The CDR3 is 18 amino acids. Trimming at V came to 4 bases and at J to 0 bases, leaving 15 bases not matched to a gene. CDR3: CASSPREGTGASSYEQYF. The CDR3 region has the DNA TGCGCCAGCAGCCCAAGAGAAGGGACAGGTGCCAGCTCCTACGAGCAGTACTTC.

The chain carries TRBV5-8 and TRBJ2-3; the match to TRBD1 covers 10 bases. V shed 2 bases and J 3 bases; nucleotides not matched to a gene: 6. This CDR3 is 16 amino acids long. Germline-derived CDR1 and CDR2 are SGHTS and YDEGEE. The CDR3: CASSFGSGQGTDTQYF. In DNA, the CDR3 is TGTGCCAGCAGCTTTGGGTCGGGACAGGGGACAGATACGCAGTATTTT.

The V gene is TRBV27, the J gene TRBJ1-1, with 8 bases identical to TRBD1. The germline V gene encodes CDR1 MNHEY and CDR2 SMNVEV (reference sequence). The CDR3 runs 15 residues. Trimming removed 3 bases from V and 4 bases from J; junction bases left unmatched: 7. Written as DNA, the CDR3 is TGTGCCAGCAGTTTGACAGGGGCCGGTGGCACTGAAGCTTTCTTT. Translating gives CASSLTGAGGTEAFF.